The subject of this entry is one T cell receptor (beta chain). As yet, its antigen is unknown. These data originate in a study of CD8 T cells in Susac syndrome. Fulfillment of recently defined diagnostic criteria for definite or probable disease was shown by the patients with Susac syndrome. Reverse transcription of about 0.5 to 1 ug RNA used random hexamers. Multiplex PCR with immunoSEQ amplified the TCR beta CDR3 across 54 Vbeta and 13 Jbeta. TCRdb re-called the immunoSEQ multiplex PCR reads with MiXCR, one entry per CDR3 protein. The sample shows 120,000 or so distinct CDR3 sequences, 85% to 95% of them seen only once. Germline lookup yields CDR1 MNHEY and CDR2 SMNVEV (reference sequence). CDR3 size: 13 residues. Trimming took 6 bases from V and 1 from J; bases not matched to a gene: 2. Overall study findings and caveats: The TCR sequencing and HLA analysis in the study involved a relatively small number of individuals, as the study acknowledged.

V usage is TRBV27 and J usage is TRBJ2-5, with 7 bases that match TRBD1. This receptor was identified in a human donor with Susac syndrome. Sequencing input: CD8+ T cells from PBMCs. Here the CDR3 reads CASRGQSQETQYF. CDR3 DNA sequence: TGTGCCAGCAGGGGACAGAGCCAAGAGACCCAGTACTTC.